Presented here are 19 T cell receptor beta chains from one specimen sequenced in a study of blood T cell repertoires in COVID-19. Some clones are missing from TCRdb's copy, which holds only in-frame ones; the method was immunoSEQ multiplex PCR. The sample yields over 300,000 clones, approximately 90% seen once. The material sequenced was PBMCs or T cells enriched from blood (not recorded which). These receptors were taken from a woman between 18 and 30 years old who had recovered from COVID-19.

The chain carries TRBV30 and TRBJ1-4, with TRBD1 matching over 7 bases. The CDR3 is 14 residues long. CDR1 GTSNPN and CDR2 SVGIG come from the germline V gene (reference sequence). With V trimmed by 5 bases and J by 5 bases, 8 bases remained unmatched. The CDR3, as DNA: TGTGCCTGGGAATCCGGGACAGCAAATGAAAAACTGTTTTTT. Amino acids: CAWESGTANEKLFF. Filled out from reference TRBV30 and TRBJ1-4, the complete variable domain reads SQTIHQWPATLVQPVGSPLSLECTVEGTSNPNLYWYRQAAGRGLQLLFYSVGIGQISSEVPQNLSASRPQDRQFILSSKKLLLSDSGFYLCAWESGTANEKLFFGSGTQLSVL.

The chain is built from TRBV5-3 and TRBJ1-2; possibly TRBD1 for D (5 bases). TRBV5-3 carries the ORF label, with uncertain function. V lost 2 bases and J 2 bases, leaving 13 bases between the germline ends. This CDR3 contains 15 residues. The chain's CDR3 is CARSLEGDCNYGYTF. CDR3 sequence (DNA): TGTGCCAGAAGCTTAGAAGGGGACTGCAACTATGGCTACACCTTC.

The rearrangement uses TRBV5-5 and TRBJ2-7; 9 nucleotides align to TRBD2. CDR1 is SGHKS and CDR2 is YYEKEE in the germline V gene (reference sequence). V shed 0 bases, J shed 4 bases, and the junction held 5 bases outside the gene matches. The CDR3 contains 15 residues. As DNA, the CDR3 is TGTGCCAGCAGCTTGGCCGGACTAGCGAATTACGAGCAGTACTTC. This translates into CASSLAGLANYEQYF.

The chain combines TRBV15 with TRBJ2-3, with D hard to call. This CDR3 has 13 amino acids. Trimming took off 0 bases at V and 6 bases at J, with 7 bases between the two ends. Germline lookup yields CDR1 LNHNV and CDR2 YYDKDF (reference sequence). This chain's CDR3 is CATSRDPQDTQYF. In nucleotides, the CDR3 is TGTGCCACCAGCAGAGATCCCCAGGATACGCAGTATTTT.

V gene TRBV7-9 combines with J gene TRBJ2-1, with 7 positions matching TRBD1. CDR3 length equals 15 residues. The V gene's germline CDR1 is SEHNR and CDR2 FQNEAQ (reference sequence). The junction had 5 bases not matched to a gene; V was cut back by 1 base and J by 5 bases. CDR3 bases: TGTGCCAGCAGCTTAGGCCAGGGGGTGAACAATGAGCAGTTCTTC. It specifies CASSLGQGVNNEQFF.

This clone was recorded only once. The V and J genes are TRBV7-3 and TRBJ2-5; perhaps TRBD2 as D (6 bases). The germline CDR1 and CDR2 sequences are SGHTA and FQGTGA. V was trimmed by 3 bases and J by 8 bases, leaving 7 bases between them. CDR3 length equals 11 residues. Here the CDR3 DNA reads TGTGCCAGCAGCTTGGGGGGAACCCAGTACTTC. Translated, it gives CASSLGGTQYF.

About this clone itself: Other DNA sequences in the same sample also yield this CDR3. The V gene is TRBV5-1, the J gene TRBJ2-5; D is possibly TRBD1 (6 bases). The V gene's germline CDR1 is SGHRS and CDR2 YFSETQ. There are 14 residues in the CDR3. The V gene lost 0 bases and the J gene lost 4 bases, with 10 bases spanning the gap. DNA for the CDR3: TGCGCCAGCAGCTTGGACAGGGAAGGAGAGACCCAGTACTTC. It is translated as CASSLDREGETQYF.

The chain recombines TRBV5-1 with TRBJ1-4; D gene uncertain. Germline CDR1 and CDR2: SGHRS and YFSETQ. The V gene lost 5 bases and the J gene lost 0 bases, with 11 bases spanning the gap. CDR3 size: 15 residues. CDR3 region: CASRTWFSTNEKLFF. The CDR3 DNA is TGCGCCAGCAGAACATGGTTCTCAACTAATGAAAAACTGTTTTTT.

The chain couples TRBV2 to TRBJ2-3; D is unclear. The CDR3 contains 15 residues. Trimming took 0 bases from V and 14 from J, leaving 21 bases between them. Germline V gene sequence: CDR1 SNHLY, CDR2 FYNNEI. The CDR3 DNA sequence: TGTGCCAGCAGTGAAGCGGGTCCGCGAACCGGATACAGGTATTTT. Amino acids: CASSEAGPRTGYRYF.

Remarks on this clone: Other DNA variants within this sample encode the same CDR3. This sequence joins TRBV5-1 and TRBJ2-5, with a weak D call TRBD2 (6 bases). Trimming took off 2 bases at V and 1 base at J, with 9 bases between the two ends. CDR3 length: 14 amino acids. Germline loops: CDR1 SGHRS, CDR2 YFSETQ. The CDR3 reads CASSLGGTQETQYF. The DNA for the CDR3 is TGCGCCAGCAGCTTAGGCGGGACCCAAGAGACCCAGTACTTC. Variable domain in full (rest from reference TRBV5-1 and TRBJ2-5): KAGVTQTPRYLIKTRGQQVTLSCSPISGHRSVSWYQQTPGQGLQFLFEYFSETQRNKGNFPGRFSGRQFSNSRSEMNVSTLELGDSALYLCASSLGGTQETQYFGPGTRLLVL.

The chain links TRBV24-1 to TRBJ2-2, with TRBD1 matching 7 bases. The CDR3 has 14 residues. V dropped 4 bases and J dropped 4; count of bases not matched to a gene: 2. In germline, CDR1 is KGHDR, CDR2 SFDVKD. The CDR3 coding sequence is TGTGCCACCAGTGAAACAGGGGTCACCGGGGAGCTGTTTTTT. It is translated as CATSETGVTGELFF.

In DNA form, the CDR3 reads TGCGCCAGCAGCTTGGAGCAGGGGGTATATGAGACCCAGTACTTC. This gives the protein CASSLEQGVYETQYF. The V and J genes are TRBV5-1 and TRBJ2-5; the match to TRBD1 covers 7 bases. The CDR3 runs to 15 residues. V lost 0 bases and J lost 5; bases outside the gene matches: 7. Germline values: CDR1 SGHRS, CDR2 YFSETQ.

The genes are TRBV3-1 (or the pseudogene TRBV3-2) and TRBJ2-7, with a tentative D call TRBD2 (7 bases). V was pared by 8 bases and J by 2 bases, with 13 bases between. Germline CDR1 and CDR2: LGHDT and YNNKEL (reference sequence). The CDR3 is made up of 13 amino acids. The CDR3 loop reads CASSGRGPYEQYF. For the CDR3, the DNA is TGTGCCAGCTCCGGGCGGGGGCCCTACGAGCAGTACTTC.

This sequence joins TRBV30 and TRBJ2-3; the D gene is possibly TRBD2 (6 bases). Trimming pared 4 bases from V and 4 bases from J, leaving 21 bases between. The CDR3 extends over 16 amino acids. CDR1 and CDR2 from the germline V gene are GTSNPN and SVGIG (reference sequence). CDR3 nucleotides: TGTGCCTGGACCACCCTCGACCGCGGGACTTCAGATACGCAGTATTTT. Its translation is CAWTTLDRGTSDTQYF.

The V call is TRBV7-6, the J call TRBJ1-5; 10 nucleotides align to TRBD1. CDR1 and CDR2 from the germline V gene are SGHVS and FNYEAQ. V trimming: 1 base; J trimming: 8 bases; junction bases outside the gene matches: 11. The CDR3 length is 17 residues. This chain's CDR3 is CASSLESGTGALEPQHF. For the CDR3, the DNA is TGTGCCAGCAGCTTAGAGTCGGGGACAGGGGCCTTAGAGCCCCAGCATTTT.

The chain recombines TRBV12-3 or TRBV12-4 with TRBJ1-5; D gene uncertain. The CDR3 is made up of 13 amino acids. Trimming removed 1 base from V and 7 bases from J, with 8 bases in between. The CDR3 DNA reads as TGTGCCAGCAGTTTAGGCGGGAGCCAGCCCCAGCATTTT. Amino acids: CASSLGGSQPQHF.

The chain employs TRBV6-5 and TRBJ2-7; D not certain. Trimming took 5 bases from V and 5 from J, leaving 10 bases between them. Germline V lookup: CDR1 MNHEY, CDR2 SVGAGI. The CDR3 totals 12 residues. CDR3 nucleotides: TGTGCCAGCAGTCCCCAGACTGACGAGCAGTACTTC. This gives the protein CASSPQTDEQYF.

The rearrangement joins TRBV11-2 to TRBJ1-2; 8 bases match TRBD1. The CDR3 runs 13 residues. The germline CDR1 and CDR2 sequences are SGHAT and FQNNGV. With V trimmed by 3 bases and J by 6 bases, 3 bases remained unmatched. Here the CDR3 reads CASSFAGGNGYTF. Here the CDR3 DNA reads TGTGCCAGCAGCTTTGCAGGGGGCAATGGCTACACCTTC.

V and J are TRBV9 and TRBJ2-1; 9 nucleotides align to TRBD2. The CDR3 spans 16 residues. The V segment lost 0 bases and the J segment 4 bases; nucleotides outside the gene matches: 5. Germline V gives CDR1 SGDLS, CDR2 YYNGEE. The CDR3 reads CASSVASSGAYNEQFF. CDR3 bases: TGTGCCAGCAGCGTAGCTTCTAGCGGGGCTTACAATGAGCAGTTCTTC.